The 23 T cell receptor beta chains presented below share a single source sample, sequenced in a study of shared clonotypes between healthy human individuals. Repertoires were generated with immunoSEQ multiplex PCR, while TCRdb's copy carries only in-frame clones and drops some. The sample includes a few million clones, under 97% of them seen just once. Sequencing input: naive CD4+ T cells sorted from blood. As to subset: CD45RA+ positively selected. All receptors derive from a man aged 18 to 29 in good health.

The chain uses TRBV9 and TRBJ1-1; D gene unclear. V was cut by 0 bases and J by 4 bases, with 10 bases left in between. The CDR3 sequence is 14 residues long. From germline, CDR1 is SGDLS and CDR2 YYNGEE. The CDR3 loop is CASSVVGGGTEAFF. The CDR3 DNA is TGTGCCAGCAGCGTAGTCGGAGGCGGCACTGAAGCTTTCTTT.

A single count supports this clone. This rearrangement joins TRBV5-6 to TRBJ2-1; a weak D match, TRBD2 (5 bases). This CDR3 contains 16 residues. The V gene's germline CDR1 is SGHDT and CDR2 YYEEEE. Trimming shortened V by 4 bases and J by 1 base, and 15 bases separated the two germline ends. CDR3 residues: CASSLPRGWSYNEQFF. The CDR3 nucleotides are TGTGCCAGCAGCCTACCCCGGGGATGGTCCTACAATGAGCAGTTCTTC.

The chain combines TRBV19 with TRBJ1-6; 9 bases match TRBD1. This CDR3 spans 16 amino acids. With 4 bases clipped from V and 5 bases from J, the junction kept 6 bases outside the gene matches. Germline V gene sequence: CDR1 LNHDA, CDR2 SQIVND (reference sequence). The CDR3 region is CASSTGTGLNNSPLHF. In nucleotides, the CDR3 is TGTGCCAGTAGTACAGGGACAGGGCTAAATAATTCACCCCTCCACTTT.

Details on this clone: This sample includes further DNA sequences coding for the same CDR3. The rearrangement uses TRBV2 and TRBJ2-7; 10 positions match TRBD2. The CDR3 extends over 15 amino acids. The junction had 5 bases not matched to a gene; V was cut back by 3 bases and J by 3 bases. Germline V gene sequence: CDR1 SNHLY, CDR2 FYNNEI. Here the CDR3 reads CASSEGLAGVYEQYF. DNA for the CDR3: TGTGCCAGCAGTGAGGGGCTAGCGGGAGTCTACGAGCAGTACTTC.

This clone was seen a single time. The genes are TRBV6-5 and TRBJ1-6; TRBD1 aligns across 8 bases. With 6 bases clipped from V and 4 bases from J, the junction kept 5 bases outside the gene matches. CDR3 length equals 15 residues. Germline V gene sequence: CDR1 MNHEY, CDR2 SVGAGI. The CDR3 loop is CASRSRDRYNSPLHF. As DNA, the CDR3 is TGTGCCAGCAGGTCCCGGGACAGGTATAATTCACCCCTCCACTTT.

The chain has TRBV9 and TRBJ2-7; 9 bases agree with TRBD2. The trim removed 4 bases at V and 6 bases at J, leaving 8 bases unmatched. The CDR3 has 14 amino acids. Germline V gives CDR1 SGDLS, CDR2 YYNGEE. CDR3 nucleotides: TGTGCCAGCAGCCCCCAGCGGGGGGCGGGCGAGCAGTACTTC. Encoded protein: CASSPQRGAGEQYF.

The rearrangement uses TRBV5-4 and TRBJ2-1, with 8 bases that match TRBD2. Per germline, CDR1 SGHNT and CDR2 YYREEE (reference sequence). The CDR3 contains 17 residues. The J segment lost 6 bases and the V segment lost 4 bases, leaving 15 bases of the junction unmatched. The CDR3 bases are TGTGCCAGCAGCCTACAGAGCGGGAGTGACCGAGCCAATGAGCAGTTCTTC. It specifies CASSLQSGSDRANEQFF. The full variable domain, its missing parts supplied by reference TRBV5-4 and TRBJ2-1, is ETGVTQSPTHLIKTRGQQVTLRCSSQSGHNTVSWYQQALGQGPQFIFQYYREEENGRGNFPPRFSGLQFPNYSSELNVNALELDDSALYLCASSLQSGSDRANEQFFGPGTRLTVL.

The chain joins TRBV7-6 to TRBJ1-1, with TRBD1 identical over 11 bases. Per the germline V gene, CDR1 is SGHVS and CDR2 is FNYEAQ. The V gene end was trimmed by 4 bases and the J gene end by 3 bases; junction bases not matched to a gene: 1. The CDR3 has 14 residues. CDR3 coding DNA: TGTGCCAGCAGCTGGGGACAGGGGGACACTGAAGCTTTCTTT. Its translation: CASSWGQGDTEAFF.

A remark on this clone: This sample includes further DNA sequences coding for the same CDR3. The chain combines TRBV18 with TRBJ2-5; 10 bases align to TRBD1. Trimming cost V 3 bases and J 5 bases; bases outside gene matches: 3. The CDR3 totals 14 residues. Germline values: CDR1 KGHSH, CDR2 LQKENI. DNA of the CDR3: TGTGCCAGCTCACCGGGACAGGGGATTGAGACCCAGTACTTC. This encodes CASSPGQGIETQYF.

This clone was recorded once. The sample has other DNA sequences that encode this CDR3 too. This sequence joins TRBV5-8 and TRBJ2-7; 12 nucleotides line up with TRBD2. V trimming: 4 bases; J trimming: 2 bases; junction bases outside the gene matches: 1. The CDR3 is made up of 14 amino acids. In germline, CDR1 is SGHTS, CDR2 YDEGEE. In nucleotides, the CDR3 is TGTGCCAGCAGCCTAGCGGGAGGGCCCTACGAGCAGTACTTC. This translates into CASSLAGGPYEQYF.

The J gene is TRBJ2-1, the V gene TRBV27, with 7 bases that match TRBD2. This CDR3 is 16 amino acids long. V lost 8 bases and J lost 0; bases outside the gene matches: 10. The V gene's germline CDR1 is MNHEY and CDR2 SMNVEV (reference sequence). CDR3 sequence: CASRISGSSSYNEQFF. CDR3 coding DNA: TGTGCCAGCCGAATTAGCGGGTCAAGCTCCTACAATGAGCAGTTCTTC.

The chain links TRBV7-2 to TRBJ2-7; TRBD2 aligns across 9 bases. V was pared by 3 bases and J by 4 bases, with 1 base of the junction left unmatched. Germline CDR1 is SGHTA and CDR2 is FQGNSA. This CDR3 is built from 13 residues. For the CDR3, the DNA is TGTGCCAGCAGCTTTAGCGGGAGATACGAGCAGTACTTC. Encoded protein: CASSFSGRYEQYF.

A single count supports this clone. Distinct nucleotide sequences in the sample also encode this CDR3. The chain carries TRBV20-1 and TRBJ2-5; D unclear. V lost 4 bases and J 2 bases, leaving 5 bases between the germline ends. This CDR3 is built from 11 residues. CDR1 DFQATT and CDR2 SNEGSKA come from the germline V gene (reference sequence). CDR3 sequence (DNA): TGCAGTGCTATCCTTCAAGAGACCCAGTACTTC. Encoded protein: CSAILQETQYF.

V is TRBV2 and J is TRBJ2-7; 8 bases fit TRBD2. The CDR3 consists of 14 residues. Germline CDR1 is SNHLY and CDR2 is FYNNEI. V lost 7 bases, J lost 2 bases, and 7 bases stayed unmatched. DNA of the CDR3: TGTGCCAGCATTTCCGGGGGGGCCCCCTACGAGCAGTACTTC. Protein: CASISGGAPYEQYF.

The chain links TRBV5-1 to TRBJ1-1; D gene uncertain. V was pared by 5 bases and J by 5 bases, with 16 bases between. The CDR3 is made up of 14 amino acids. Germline V lookup: CDR1 SGHRS, CDR2 YFSETQ. The CDR3 loop reads CASRRMVVGTEAFF. In nucleotides, the CDR3 is TGCGCCAGCAGAAGAATGGTGGTTGGGACTGAAGCTTTCTTT.

CDR3 nucleotide sequence: TGTGCCAGCAGCCGGGACACGGGTAATGAAAAACTGTTTTTT. This codes for CASSRDTGNEKLFF. The chain is built from TRBV7-9 and TRBJ1-4; maybe TRBD1 (6 bases). CDR3 length: 14 residues. Germline V lookup: CDR1 SEHNR, CDR2 FQNEAQ (reference sequence). Between the trimmed V and J ends, which lost 5 bases and 4 bases, there was a span of 11 bases.

Note on this clone: Other DNA sequences in this specimen translate into the identical CDR3. The chain recombines TRBV5-1 with TRBJ2-3, with D hard to call. Deletions cut 3 bases from V and 3 bases from J, with 2 bases between. Germline V CDR1 and CDR2: SGHRS, YFSETQ. The length of the CDR3 is 11 residues. The CDR3 loop is CASSSTDTQYF. The CDR3 DNA reads as TGCGCCAGCAGCTCGACAGATACGCAGTATTTT.

This chain joins TRBV2 and TRBJ2-5; D gene unclear. CDR1 and CDR2 (germline): SNHLY, FYNNEI. V was trimmed by 1 base and J by 4 bases, leaving 10 bases between them. This CDR3 has 14 residues. The CDR3 reads CASSEGWMGETQYF. The CDR3 nucleotides read TGTGCCAGCAGTGAAGGTTGGATGGGAGAGACCCAGTACTTC.

As for this clone: In the same sample, other DNA sequences code for this CDR3. This chain uses TRBV5-1 with TRBJ2-7, with TRBD1 identical over 8 bases. V lost 0 bases and J lost 2; bases outside the gene matches: 4. Per germline, CDR1 SGHRS and CDR2 YFSETQ. The CDR3 sequence is 15 residues long. The CDR3 reads CASSLDGDRTYEQYF. CDR3 nucleotides: TGCGCCAGCAGCTTGGATGGGGACAGGACCTACGAGCAGTACTTC.

This sequence joins TRBV10-3 and TRBJ2-7, with D possibly matching TRBD1 (6 bases). The ends were cut back, 2 bases at V and 3 bases at J, with 14 bases in the middle. Germline loops: CDR1 ENHRY, CDR2 SYGVKD. The CDR3 runs 15 residues. The CDR3 sequence is CAISEGADSDYEQYF. The DNA for the CDR3 is TGTGCCATCAGTGAGGGGGCGGACAGCGACTACGAGCAGTACTTC.

The J gene is TRBJ2-2, the V gene TRBV6-6; TRBD2 is a possible D gene (6 bases). V lost 2 bases and J 7 bases, leaving 11 bases between the germline ends. Germline assignment: CDR1 MNHNY and CDR2 SVGAGI (reference sequence). This CDR3 comprises 14 residues. The CDR3: CASSYLGSYGELFF. CDR3 bases: TGTGCCAGCAGTTACCTCGGGAGTTACGGGGAGCTGTTTTTT.

V gene TRBV19 combines with J gene TRBJ2-3, with D possibly called TRBD1 or TRBD2 (5 bases each). CDR3 length equals 13 residues. The V and J ends lost 3 bases and 8 bases respectively, with 12 bases between them. The germline V gene encodes CDR1 LNHDA and CDR2 SQIVND (reference sequence). This CDR3 reads CASSIGDLPTQYF. CDR3 DNA sequence: TGTGCCAGTAGTATTGGGGACCTTCCTACGCAGTATTTT.

The chain recombines TRBV6-5 with TRBJ2-7, with D unresolved. This CDR3 has 15 residues. The germline V gene encodes CDR1 MNHEY and CDR2 SVGAGI. V lost 6 bases and J 3 bases, leaving 18 bases between the germline ends. The DNA of the CDR3 is TGTGCCAGCAGCCTGGATCGTCGGTCCATCTACGAGCAGTACTTC. Translating it yields CASSLDRRSIYEQYF.